The T cell receptor beta chain described here comes from a study of T-cell memory formation after mild COVID-19. CDR3 size: 15 residues. V was trimmed by 5 bases and J by 0 bases, leaving 11 bases between them. Germline values: CDR1 ENHRY, CDR2 SYGVKD. The study, taken as a whole, reports: Mostly located in CM and EM were contracting CD4+ clones, with contracting CD8+ clones located in EMRA.

A single record per CDR3 protein comes from TCRdb applying MiXCR to the 5' RACE reads. The data contain about 610,000 distinct CDR3 sequences, roughly 17% of them singletons. Turning to this clonotype: Its antigen is unidentified.

The TCR was taken from an adult woman who had mild COVID-19 (a few samples of this study predate the infection). Cell type and time point are not known. Material for sequencing was PBMCs or a T cell subset sorted from them (not recorded which). This chain joins TRBV10-3 and TRBJ2-1; TRBD1 is a possible D gene (6 bases). CDR3 nucleotides: TGTGCCATCAGTTGGGACATAGGCTCCTACAATGAGCAGTTCTTC. Translation gives CAISWDIGSYNEQFF.